The 31 T cell receptor beta chains listed next were all sequenced from one sample in a study of cytomegalovirus exposure and HLA in healthy donors. The PCR made use of 60 Vbeta and 13 Jbeta primers. The table came from immunoSEQ multiplex PCR; TCRdb's copy has only in-frame clones and leaves some out. The repertoire holds around 100,000 clones, about four fifths seen once, with about 4% in the top ten. Source material: PBMCs. The origin of the receptors is a female donor in good health and CMV-seropositive.

The chain has TRBV10-1 and TRBJ2-3, with D unclear. The CDR3 sequence is 13 residues long. The ends were cut back, 2 bases at V and 4 bases at J, with 7 bases in the middle. Germline V gene sequence: CDR1 WNHNN, CDR2 SYGVQD (reference sequence). The DNA of the CDR3 is TGCGCCAGCAGTGAGGTAGTACCAGATACGCAGTATTTT. This sequence encodes CASSEVVPDTQYF.

The chain uses TRBV30 and TRBJ1-1; perhaps TRBD1 as D (5 bases). The CDR3 spans 12 residues. Germline V gene sequence: CDR1 GTSNPN, CDR2 SVGIG (reference sequence). Between the trimmed V and J ends, which lost 1 base and 7 bases, there was a span of 10 bases. CDR3 sequence (DNA): TGTGCCTGGAGTGAGGGGAGGCTTGAAGCTTTCTTT. Amino acid sequence: CAWSEGRLEAFF.

The rearrangement joins TRBV7-2 to TRBJ2-6, with 14 bases identical to TRBD2. Germline assignment: CDR1 SGHTA and CDR2 FQGNSA. V trimming: 5 bases; J trimming: 3 bases; junction bases outside the gene matches: 6. CDR3 size: 18 residues. The CDR3: CASSTTSGGVGGANVLTF. For the CDR3, the DNA is TGTGCCAGCAGCACGACTAGCGGGGGGGTCGGTGGGGCCAACGTCCTGACTTTC.

The chain carries TRBV28 and TRBJ2-5, with 14 nucleotides matching TRBD2. Germline values: CDR1 MDHEN, CDR2 SYDVKM. The CDR3 spans 16 residues. J was trimmed by 4 bases and V by 3 bases; bases with no gene match: 4. The CDR3 sequence is CASSLGLAGAPETQYF. CDR3 nucleotides: TGTGCCAGCAGTTTGGGACTAGCGGGGGCTCCAGAGACCCAGTACTTC.

The chain recombines TRBV12-1 with TRBJ1-3; no check of the table's D call, TRBD1, against the DNA was made. TRBV12-1 is termed a pseudogene. The CDR3 extends over 17 amino acids. This CDR3 reads CASSFVGTQYSGNTIYF. As DNA, the CDR3 is TGTGCCAGCAGCTTTGTTGGGACACAGTACTCTGGAAACACCATATATTTT.

The rearrangement links TRBV5-6 to TRBJ2-3, with TRBD1 identical over 9 bases. Germline V gene lookup returns CDR1 SGHDT and CDR2 YYEEEE. Trimming took 5 bases from V and 2 from J; bases not matched to a gene: 9. This CDR3 is built from 16 residues. Here the CDR3 reads CASSSSRDRDTDTQYF. CDR3 in DNA: TGTGCCAGCAGTTCGTCCCGGGACAGGGACACAGATACGCAGTATTTT. Full variable domain (outside the CDR3, taken from reference TRBV5-6 and TRBJ2-3): DAGVTQSPTHLIKTRGQQVTLRCSPKSGHDTVSWYQQALGQGPQFIFQYYEEEERQRGNFPDRFSGHQFPNYSSELNVNALLLGDSALYLCASSSSRDRDTDTQYFGPGTRLTVL.

The V call is TRBV6-5, the J call TRBJ1-2, with D possibly matching TRBD1 (5 bases). Germline CDR1 reads MNHEY; CDR2 reads SVGAGI. V was shortened by 6 bases and J by 4 bases, with 12 bases between the two germline ends. The CDR3 extends over 13 amino acids. CDR3 DNA sequence: TGTGCCAGCAGGGAGAGACAGACCTATGGCTACACCTTC. Protein: CASRERQTYGYTF.

This sequence joins TRBV6-5 and TRBJ2-5; D may be TRBD2 (5 bases). Germline-derived CDR1 and CDR2 are MNHEY and SVGAGI. Trimming removed 0 bases from V and 5 bases from J, with 10 bases in between. The CDR3 length is 14 residues. DNA for the CDR3: TGTGCCAGCAGTTACTCGAGAGGGTACGAGACCCAGTACTTC. Encoded protein: CASSYSRGYETQYF.

The rearrangement uses TRBV11-2 and TRBJ2-7; D unclear. The V end was cut by 3 bases, the J end by 1 base, with 7 bases between. CDR1 and CDR2 (germline): SGHAT, FQNNGV. The length of the CDR3 is 13 residues. The CDR3 spells CASSLGQSYEQYF. The CDR3 DNA reads as TGTGCCAGCAGCTTGGGCCAGTCCTACGAGCAGTACTTC.

The chain employs TRBV7-2 and TRBJ1-1; D possibly corresponds to TRBD1 (6 bases). CDR1 and CDR2 from the germline V gene are SGHTA and FQGNSA. Deletions cut 5 bases from V and 4 bases from J, with 11 bases between. The CDR3 runs to 13 residues. The CDR3 DNA reads as TGTGCCAGCAGCCCCACAGGGTTCACTGAAGCTTTCTTT. Translation: CASSPTGFTEAFF.

This chain links TRBV10-3 with TRBJ1-1; no clear D. With 8 bases removed from V and 0 bases from J, the gap between germline ends came to 10 bases. Germline CDR1 ENHRY, CDR2 SYGVKD. The CDR3 extends over 13 amino acids. The CDR3 sequence: CAIGWQMNTEAFF. CDR3 bases: TGTGCCATCGGTTGGCAGATGAACACTGAAGCTTTCTTT.

The chain links TRBV10-1 to TRBJ2-1; 8 bases map to TRBD2. Germline values: CDR1 WNHNN, CDR2 SYGVQD (reference sequence). The CDR3 spans 13 residues. V dropped 10 bases and J dropped 7; count of bases not matched to a gene: 9. CDR3 protein: CATASGWGNEQFF. The CDR3 DNA sequence: TGCGCCACCGCTAGCGGGTGGGGAAATGAGCAGTTCTTC.

The chain couples TRBV5-4 to TRBJ2-7; 12 nucleotides line up with TRBD2. Germline V gene lookup returns CDR1 SGHNT and CDR2 YYREEE (reference sequence). Trimming at V came to 5 bases and at J to 4 bases, leaving 4 bases not matched to a gene. The CDR3 extends over 14 amino acids. The chain's CDR3 is CASSSGTSGYEQYF. The CDR3 DNA reads TGTGCCAGCAGTTCCGGGACTAGCGGGTACGAGCAGTACTTC.

The V call is TRBV7-9, the J call TRBJ2-5, with D perhaps TRBD2 (6 bases). The germline V gene has CDR1 SEHNR and CDR2 FQNEAQ (reference sequence). The V end lost 1 base, the J end lost 2 bases, and 8 bases lay between the germline ends. The CDR3 spans 14 residues. CDR3 protein: CASSLVLAQETQYF. The CDR3 DNA follows: TGTGCCAGCAGCTTAGTTCTAGCGCAAGAGACCCAGTACTTC.

V is TRBV30 and J is TRBJ1-6, with D possibly being TRBD1 (6 bases). Deletions cut 0 bases from V and 5 bases from J, with 11 bases between. CDR3 length: 15 amino acids. The V gene's germline CDR1 is GTSNPN and CDR2 SVGIG (reference sequence). The chain's CDR3 is CAWSVLGANNSPLHF. Here the CDR3 DNA reads TGTGCCTGGAGTGTATTGGGGGCCAATAATTCACCCCTCCACTTT.

This chain links TRBV19 with TRBJ2-7; D possibly corresponds to TRBD1 (6 bases). CDR1 and CDR2 (germline): LNHDA, SQIVND (reference sequence). CDR3 length: 15 residues. Trimming stripped 4 bases from V and 7 bases from J, with 20 bases between. For the CDR3, the DNA is TGTGCCAGTAGTACCCCGAGACAGGTTGTAGAGGAGCAGTACTTC. As protein: CASSTPRQVVEEQYF.

This clone was seen more than once but under ten times. This chain joins TRBV5-1 and TRBJ2-3; 7 bases are a match to TRBD2. The CDR3 runs to 15 residues. CDR1 and CDR2 from the germline V gene are SGHRS and YFSETQ. With 1 base clipped from V and 2 bases from J, the junction kept 4 bases outside the gene matches. The CDR3 here is CASSLRGDNTDTQYF. Here the CDR3 DNA reads TGCGCCAGCAGCTTGCGGGGGGATAACACAGATACGCAGTATTTT.

The V call is TRBV5-1, the J call TRBJ2-2; no definite D call. The CDR3 has 12 amino acids. Germline V lookup: CDR1 SGHRS, CDR2 YFSETQ. Trimming shortened V by 4 bases and J by 6 bases, and 7 bases separated the two germline ends. The CDR3 region has the DNA TGCGCCAGCAGCCCCTACTCCGGGGAGCTGTTTTTT. It encodes CASSPYSGELFF.

The V and J genes are TRBV5-4 and TRBJ1-2; D call uncertain. The CDR3 is made up of 14 amino acids. Deletions cut 0 bases from V and 2 bases from J, with 8 bases between. Germline-derived CDR1 and CDR2 are SGHNT and YYREEE (reference sequence). The DNA for the CDR3 is TGTGCCAGCAGCTTGGGAGGCTGGAACTATGGCTACACCTTC. This sequence encodes CASSLGGWNYGYTF.

This clone was seen only a few times. The chain employs TRBV19 and TRBJ2-3; TRBD2 might be the D (5 bases). The V gene lost 5 bases and the J gene lost 1 base, with 16 bases spanning the gap. Germline V gives CDR1 LNHDA, CDR2 SQIVND (reference sequence). This CDR3 region has 16 residues. DNA for the CDR3: TGTGCCAGTAGTCACGACACCTTCGGGGGCACAGATACGCAGTATTTT. As protein: CASSHDTFGGTDTQYF.

The chain carries TRBV7-2 and TRBJ2-5, with TRBD2 matching 7 bases. The CDR3 has 14 amino acids. J lost 5 bases, V lost 0 bases, and 3 bases had no gene match. Germline V gene sequence: CDR1 SGHTA, CDR2 FQGNSA. The CDR3 DNA is TGTGCCAGCAGCTTAGCCGGGACTACCGAGACCCAGTACTTC. It is translated as CASSLAGTTETQYF. The whole variable domain, filled in from reference TRBV7-2 and TRBJ2-5, reads GAGVSQSPSNKVTEKGKDVELRCDPISGHTALYWYRQSLGQGLEFLIYFQGNSAPDKSGLPSDRFSAERTGGSVSTLTIQRTQQEDSAVYLCASSLAGTTETQYFGPGTRLLVL.

The chain uses TRBV5-1 and TRBJ2-5, with D perhaps TRBD1 (6 bases). The germline gives CDR1 SGHRS, CDR2 YFSETQ. The CDR3 contains 11 residues. V was pared by 5 bases and J by 4 bases, with 6 bases between. This CDR3 reads CASRTGETQYF. CDR3 sequence (DNA): TGCGCCAGCAGGACAGGAGAGACCCAGTACTTC.

The V gene is TRBV7-2, the J gene TRBJ1-6; no reliable D call. Per the germline V gene, CDR1 is SGHTA and CDR2 is FQGNSA. V was pared by 5 bases and J by 6 bases, with 14 bases between. The CDR3 contains 15 residues. DNA for the CDR3: TGTGCCAGCAGCCCTAGGGTTAGCGGTAATTCACCCCTCCACTTT. The encoded protein is CASSPRVSGNSPLHF.

The chain uses TRBV27 and TRBJ1-2; the match to TRBD1 covers 7 bases. The CDR3 is made up of 16 amino acids. Germline-derived CDR1 and CDR2 are MNHEY and SMNVEV (reference sequence). V lost 5 bases, J lost 0 bases, and 9 bases stayed unmatched. This chain's CDR3 is CASSLGQDPTNYGYTF. The CDR3, as DNA: TGTGCCAGCAGTCTCGGACAGGATCCTACTAACTATGGCTACACCTTC.

The chain recombines TRBV5-6 with TRBJ1-2; D is ambiguous. This CDR3 is 14 amino acids long. Trimming took 0 bases from V and 0 from J, leaving 6 bases between them. Germline V lookup: CDR1 SGHDT, CDR2 YYEEEE. CDR3 sequence: CASSLGTTNYGYTF. The CDR3 coding sequence is TGTGCCAGCAGCTTGGGAACAACTAACTATGGCTACACCTTC.

This clone was seen a handful of times. This sequence joins TRBV6-1 and TRBJ1-2; D gene unclear. V gave up 6 bases and J gave up 8 bases, with 19 bases separating them. Germline V gives CDR1 MNHNS, CDR2 SASEGT. The CDR3 has 14 residues. CDR3 in DNA: TGTGCCAGCAGAGCCGACGGGTCCCTTGGCGGCTACACCTTC. It yields the protein CASRADGSLGGYTF.

Note on this clone: Its ends do not fully match the called genes, so a read error is possible. The genes are TRBV7-2 and TRBJ1-1; D is possibly TRBD1 (5 bases). The CDR3 is 14 amino acids. Germline V gene lookup returns CDR1 SGHTA and CDR2 FQGNSA. Written as DNA, the CDR3 is TGTGCCAGCAGCCCAGGGTGGGTGAAGACTGAAGCTTTCTTT. Amino acids: CASSPGWVKTEAFF.

The genes are TRBV6-6 and TRBJ1-1, with TRBD1 as a possible D gene (5 bases). From germline, CDR1 is MNHNY and CDR2 SVGAGI (reference sequence). V lost 6 bases to trimming and J lost 7 bases, with 15 bases between them. CDR3 length equals 13 residues. The CDR3 is CASSHDGQGEAFF. CDR3 nucleotide sequence: TGTGCCAGCAGCCACGACGGGCAGGGTGAAGCTTTCTTT.

V usage is TRBV29-1 and J usage is TRBJ1-1; a possible D gene is TRBD1 (5 bases). This CDR3 contains 14 residues. Germline V CDR1 and CDR2: SQVTM, ANQGSEA. The germline V and J ends were trimmed by 7 bases and 1 base, with 16 bases remaining between them. This CDR3 is CSGLTSTANTEAFF. The CDR3 DNA reads as TGCAGCGGACTGACTTCGACAGCGAACACTGAAGCTTTCTTT.

The chain joins TRBV29-1 to TRBJ2-6; 9 nucleotides align to TRBD1. Germline CDR1 reads SQVTM; CDR2 reads ANQGSEA. V shed 6 bases and J 2 bases; nucleotides not matched to a gene: 5. This CDR3 spans 15 amino acids. CDR3 sequence reads: CSVAGTGTGANVLTF. CDR3 bases: TGCAGCGTGGCCGGGACAGGGACTGGGGCCAACGTCCTGACTTTC.

V is TRBV7-2 and J is TRBJ2-1, with 14 bases identical to TRBD2. V dropped 3 bases and J dropped 0; count of bases not matched to a gene: 7. CDR3 length: 19 amino acids. Germline-derived CDR1 and CDR2 are SGHTA and FQGNSA. The CDR3 spells CASSFGTSGGYSSYNEQFF. Here the CDR3 DNA reads TGTGCCAGCAGCTTCGGGACTAGCGGGGGTTACAGCTCCTACAATGAGCAGTTCTTC. The entire variable domain, with the rest obtained from reference TRBV7-2 and TRBJ2-1, is as follows: GAGVSQSPSNKVTEKGKDVELRCDPISGHTALYWYRQSLGQGLEFLIYFQGNSAPDKSGLPSDRFSAERTGGSVSTLTIQRTQQEDSAVYLCASSFGTSGGYSSYNEQFFGPGTRLTVL.